The rows below give T cell receptor beta chains drawn from one sample of a study of T cell repertoires in cytomegalovirus infection. No antigen is known for these receptors. TCRdb ran MiXCR on the reads and lists one entry per CDR3 protein. Altogether about 770,000 distinct CDR3 sequences are present, 25% to 30% being singletons, with the ten largest covering under 15%. Specimen: cultured CD8+ T cells from PBMCs, collected from culture after CMV antigen stimulation. Receptor source: a human donor in good health (CMV status not recorded). Some clones in this sample may be carry-over from other donors' samples. Each CDR3 is given with its conserved first and last residue. A D gene is named only where the DNA matches it firmly. Size is omitted from some rows. Given values are once, few, many or a class for expanded clones.

V gene,clone size,J gene,D gene,CDR3 DNA,CDR3 protein
TRBV5-4,few,TRBJ2-3,-,TGTGCCAGCAGAGACGGCCCGGATACGCAGTATTTT,CASRDGPDTQYF
TRBV7-9,few,TRBJ2-3,-,TGTGCCAGCCTTACATGGCAGACTAGCACAGATACGCAGTATTTT,CASLTWQTSTDTQYF
TRBV19,few,TRBJ1-2,-,TGTGCCAGTAGTATAGGCCGGAACTATGGCTACACCTTC,CASSIGRNYGYTF
TRBV7-2,-,TRBJ2-7,TRBD2,TGTGCCAGCAGCTTAGTAGAGCGGGGGGGCTTCTACGAGCAGTACTTC,CASSLVERGGFYEQYF
TRBV4-1,-,TRBJ1-4,-,TGCGCCAGCAGCCGCCCTGAAGACAGCGTTAATGAAAAACTGTTTTTT,CASSRPEDSVNEKLFF
TRBV6-1,-,TRBJ1-2,TRBD1,TGTGCCGGATGGGACAGGGTAGCTGGCTACACCTTC,CAGWDRVAGYTF
TRBV7-9,few,TRBJ1-1,TRBD1,TGTGCCAGCAGCTTAAGTACCCGGGACAGGGGGCTTGGGAACACTGAAGCTTTCTTT,CASSLSTRDRGLGNTEAFF
TRBV24-1,few,TRBJ2-7,TRBD2,TGTGCCACCAGTGATTTACCGCCGGGAGGGGAACGGTCCTACGAGCAGTACTTC,CATSDLPPGGERSYEQYF
TRBV12-3/TRBV12-4,-,TRBJ2-7,TRBD2,TGTGCCAGCAGTCCGGAGGGAGGGGCGGGCAACTACGAGCAGTACTTC,CASSPEGGAGNYEQYF
TRBV4-1,few,TRBJ1-1,-,TGCGCCAGCAGCCAAGAAAGGTTAGGGGAAACTGAAGCTTTCTTT,CASSQERLGETEAFF
TRBV12-5,-,TRBJ1-5,-,TGTGCTAGTGGTTTGGGTACTTCTAGCAATCAGCCCCAGCATTTT,CASGLGTSSNQPQHF
TRBV2,-,TRBJ2-2,-,TGTGCCAGCATCGCGAGGCCGCGAGGGAACACCGGGGAGCTGTTTTTT,CASIARPRGNTGELFF
TRBV13,-,TRBJ1-1,-,TGTGCCAGCAGCTTAAGGTTTAACACTGAAGCTTTCTTT,CASSLRFNTEAFF
TRBV5-5,-,TRBJ1-5,-,TGTGCCAGCAGCGCGGGCCCTGAGACGAATCAGCCCCAGCATTTT,CASSAGPETNQPQHF
TRBV12-3/TRBV12-4,-,TRBJ1-2,-,TGTGCCAGCAGCCCACGGGAATCTAACTATGGCTACACCTTC,CASSPRESNYGYTF
TRBV4-3,-,TRBJ1-2,-,TGCGCCAGCAGCCAAGTAGTCGCCGAGGGGGGCTGGGGCTACACCTTC,CASSQVVAEGGWGYTF
TRBV25-1,-,TRBJ2-2,TRBD2,TGTGCCAGCAGTGAACTCACCCCGAGCGGGGGGGCTTACGGGGAGCTGTTTTTT,CASSELTPSGGAYGELFF
TRBV7-6,many,TRBJ2-2,-,TGTGCCAGCAGCCCCAGGGCCTTAACGAACACCGGGGAGCTGTTTTTT,CASSPRALTNTGELFF
TRBV29-1,few,TRBJ2-7,-,TGCAGCGTTCAGGGGGGGTACGAGCAGTACTTC,CSVQGGYEQYF
TRBV4-1,few,TRBJ2-3,-,TGCGCCAGCAGCCAAGTGGCCCACACAGATACGCAGTATTTT,CASSQVAHTDTQYF
TRBV12-3/TRBV12-4,-,TRBJ2-5,-,TGTGCCAGCAGTTTTGCATGGCAGGCACAAGAGACCCAGTACTTC,CASSFAWQAQETQYF
TRBV5-6,-,TRBJ2-1,TRBD1,TGTGCCAGCAGCTTGGGACAGGGAGTATTGGAGCAGTTCTTC,CASSLGQGVLEQFF
TRBV15,-,TRBJ1-2,-,TGTGCCACCAGCATCACCAGGACTCTGGGGCAAGTTTCGCAAACCTTC,CATSITRTLGQVSQTF
TRBV19,-,TRBJ1-2,-,TGTGCCAGTAGTGTTCAACCCTGGGATCCCTATGGCTACACCTTC,CASSVQPWDPYGYTF
TRBV10-3,-,TRBJ1-2,TRBD1,TGTGCCATCAGAACCGCGACAGGGTTCGTCTTC,CAIRTATGFVF
TRBV25-1,few,TRBJ1-4,-,TGTGCCAGCAGTGATTTGGGCTTTAATGAAAAACTGTTTTTT,CASSDLGFNEKLFF
TRBV7-6,many,TRBJ2-3,TRBD2,TGTGCCAGCAGCCTACCGGGACTAGCGGGGGGGCCCGGAGATACGCAGTATTTT,CASSLPGLAGGPGDTQYF
TRBV9,many,TRBJ2-3,-,TGTGCCAGCAGCGTCGACTCCACAGATACGCAGTATTTT,CASSVDSTDTQYF
TRBV7-6,few,TRBJ2-3,-,TGTGCCAGCAGCTTAGACTCCCCACGCACAGATACGCAGTATTTT,CASSLDSPRTDTQYF
TRBV7-9,-,TRBJ2-7,-,TGTGCCAGCAGCTTTTCCGGGACACCCTCCTACGAGCAGTACTTC,CASSFSGTPSYEQYF
TRBV4-1,-,TRBJ1-5,-,TGCGCCAGCAGCATCCGCAGGGATAGCAATCAGCCCCAGCATTTT,CASSIRRDSNQPQHF
TRBV11-2,-,TRBJ2-3,-,TGTGCCAGCAGCACAGGGTCCGTGGCAGATACGCAGTATTTT,CASSTGSVADTQYF
TRBV6-1,few,TRBJ2-3,TRBD2,TGTGCCAGCAGTCCCCTAGCGGGGGACACAGATACGCAGTATTTT,CASSPLAGDTDTQYF
TRBV5-4,few,TRBJ2-7,-,TGTGCCAGCAGCTTAACTCCGGGACCCTCAACCTACGAGCAGTACTTC,CASSLTPGPSTYEQYF
TRBV19,few,TRBJ2-7,TRBD1,TGTGCCACCCAGGGGGCATCGTCCTACGAGCAGTACTTC,CATQGASSYEQYF
TRBV27,few,TRBJ2-5,TRBD2,TGTGCCAGCAGTCCCTCACTAGCGGGGCAAGAGACCCAGTACTTC,CASSPSLAGQETQYF
TRBV6-6,few,TRBJ2-1,-,TGTGCCAGCAGTTACGGGCGGCCCCTAGAGCAGTTCTTC,CASSYGRPLEQFF
TRBV7-8,few,TRBJ2-1,-,TGTGCCAGCAGTAGGTGGGGGGAAGCTTTGGGTGAGCAGTTCTTC,CASSRWGEALGEQFF
TRBV7-6,many,TRBJ1-2,TRBD1,TGTGCCAGCAGCTTTGGGGACAGGGGGAATTGGGACTATGGCTACACCTTC,CASSFGDRGNWDYGYTF
TRBV5-1,few,TRBJ2-6,-,TGCGCCAGCACCAACAAGGGGGACACAATATTCTCTGGGGCCAACGTCCTGACTTTC,CASTNKGDTIFSGANVLTF
TRBV6-4,-,TRBJ2-1,TRBD1,TGTGCCAGCAGTGAACACAGGGGGCTGTTGAATGAGCAGTTCTTC,CASSEHRGLLNEQFF